This T cell receptor beta chain was observed in a study of shared clonotypes between healthy human individuals. For the study at large: Three plates were used per donor for CD4 naive, three for CD4 memory, two for CD8 naive and one for CD8 memory.

Free of recent acute infections or vaccinations, the donors were healthy HIV-negative adults. The CDR3 spans 19 residues. Trimming removed 1 base from V and 0 bases from J; junction bases left unmatched: 11. Germline V CDR1 and CDR2: SGHTS, YDEGEE. Investigators spread the genomic DNA of each subset evenly over several immunoSEQ plates. In the original workflow: Filtering differed for immunoSEQ, which gave only junction sequences without quality scores. TCRdb keeps only in-frame clones here, not all; method: immunoSEQ multiplex PCR. That table supplies the V and J calls and clone size; D and trimming were determined from the DNA. The sample lists some 2,500,000 clones; more than 85% were seen once.

This receptor was identified in a man younger than 35 in good health. Some clones in this sample may be carry-over from other donors' samples. Specimen: naive CD4+ T cells from PBMCs. The subset is: CD45RA+ positively selected. The chain recombines TRBV5-8 with TRBJ2-5; 11 bases line up with TRBD2. CDR3 sequence: CASSLSGSRTSGYQETQYF. The CDR3 DNA reads TGTGCCAGCAGCTTGTCGGGATCGCGGACTAGCGGGTACCAAGAGACCCAGTACTTC.